One and the same sample provided the 30 T cell receptor beta chains below, sequenced in a study of blood T cell repertoires in COVID-19. Assay used: immunoSEQ multiplex PCR; TCRdb lists only in-frame clones, some missing. The profile shows some 270,000 clones, roughly 89% of them singletons. Sequenced: peripheral blood. The receptors here all came from a woman aged 55-75 years with COVID-19, enrolled during active disease.

This chain joins TRBV5-1 and TRBJ2-5, with D possibly being TRBD2 (7 bases). The V end was cut by 0 bases, the J end by 2 bases, with 17 bases between. The germline gives CDR1 SGHRS, CDR2 YFSETQ. This CDR3 spans 17 amino acids. In DNA form, the CDR3 reads TGCGCCAGCAGCTTGGATATGGGGGGGGCGATACAAGAGACCCAGTACTTC. Translation gives CASSLDMGGAIQETQYF.

The chain joins TRBV18 to TRBJ1-5; a possible D gene is TRBD1 (6 bases). Trimming took off 3 bases at V and 0 bases at J, with 12 bases between the two ends. The germline V gene encodes CDR1 KGHSH and CDR2 LQKENI. The CDR3 length is 16 residues. The DNA for the CDR3 is TGTGCCAGCTCACCGCGACAGGAATATAGCAATCAGCCCCAGCATTTT. This codes for CASSPRQEYSNQPQHF. Using reference TRBV18 and TRBJ1-5 for the parts outside the CDR3, the full variable domain is NAGVMQNPRHLVRRRGQEARLRCSPMKGHSHVYWYRQLPEEGLKFMVYLQKENIIDESGMPKERFSAEFPKEGPSILRIQQVVRGDSAAYFCASSPRQEYSNQPQHFGDGTRLSIL.

The chain has TRBV21-1 and TRBJ1-1; TRBD1, as called in the table, went unchecked against the DNA. TRBV21-1 corresponds to a pseudogene. The CDR3 sequence is 14 residues long. The CDR3 sequence: CASSKDQRTGEAFF. CDR3 coding DNA: TGTGCCAGCAGTAAAGACCAGAGGACAGGCGAAGCTTTCTTT.

The genes are TRBV7-8 and TRBJ2-6; 7 bases are shared with TRBD1. Trimming removed 5 bases from V and 0 bases from J; junction bases left unmatched: 13. This CDR3 region has 19 residues. Germline CDR1 is SGHVS and CDR2 is FQNEAQ. The CDR3, as DNA: TGTGCCAGCAGCGCACTCAAAGGACAGGCGAACTCTGGGGCCAACGTCCTGACTTTC. This sequence encodes CASSALKGQANSGANVLTF.

The genes are TRBV4-3 and TRBJ1-4; D might be TRBD1 (5 bases). Germline V gene sequence: CDR1 LGHNA, CDR2 YSLEER. The V and J ends lost 1 base and 6 bases respectively, with 18 bases between them. This CDR3 has 17 amino acids. CDR3 in amino acids: CASSQGPHGSRDEKLFF. The CDR3 nucleotides read TGCGCCAGCAGCCAAGGACCCCACGGCAGCAGGGATGAAAAACTGTTTTTT.

The chain combines TRBV11-2 with TRBJ1-2; 10 bases line up with TRBD1. CDR3 length equals 16 residues. CDR1 and CDR2 from the germline V gene are SGHAT and FQNNGV. With V trimmed by 3 bases and J by 7 bases, 11 bases remained unmatched. The CDR3 nucleotides read TGTGCCAGCAGCTTTGACCCGGGACAGGGGAGGTTTGGCTACACCTTC. The encoded protein is CASSFDPGQGRFGYTF.

To note about this clone: A read error may account for a junction end that differs from germline. The chain links TRBV7-2 to TRBJ2-3; 10 nucleotides line up with TRBD2. Germline V CDR1 and CDR2: SGHTA, FQGNSA. The CDR3 extends over 12 amino acids. CDR3 DNA: TGTGCCAGCAGACCCAGCGGGGGGGGTCCCTTTTTT. As protein: CASRPSGGGPFF.

V is TRBV5-1 and J is TRBJ2-6, with 10 positions matching TRBD1. The length of the CDR3 is 18 residues. Germline loops: CDR1 SGHRS, CDR2 YFSETQ. The ends lost 0 bases at V and 2 bases at J; junction bases unmatched: 5. CDR3 sequence reads: CASSLAGQGNTGANVLTF. The CDR3 DNA is TGCGCCAGCAGCTTGGCGGGACAGGGGAACACTGGGGCCAACGTCCTGACTTTC.

The CDR3 spells CASSKQGGGAEAFF. As DNA, the CDR3 is TGTGCCAGCAGTAAACAGGGGGGAGGTGCTGAAGCTTTCTTT. The chain links TRBV6-2 or TRBV6-3 to TRBJ1-1, with 8 bases identical to TRBD1. The V and J ends lost 5 bases and 6 bases, in that order; junction bases with no gene match: 8. Germline V gene lookup returns CDR1 MNHEY and CDR2 SVGEGT. This CDR3 has 14 amino acids.

This chain joins TRBV25-1 and TRBJ1-4, with D possibly TRBD1 on 5 matching bases. Germline CDR1 MGHDK, CDR2 SYGVNS. This CDR3 spans 14 amino acids. Trimming shortened V by 0 bases and J by 7 bases, and 9 bases separated the two germline ends. The CDR3 sequence: CASSEYLGGEKLFF. Written as DNA, the CDR3 is TGTGCCAGCAGTGAATATTTGGGGGGTGAAAAACTGTTTTTT. The full variable domain, in which reference TRBV25-1 and TRBJ1-4 provide the parts outside the CDR3, is EADIYQTPRYLVIGTGKKITLECSQTMGHDKMYWYQQDPGMELHLIHYSYGVNSTEKGDLSSESTVSRIRTEHFPLTLESARPSHTSQYLCASSEYLGGEKLFFGSGTQLSVL.

This rearrangement joins TRBV10-3 to TRBJ1-1; 7 nucleotides agree with TRBD1. Germline V lookup: CDR1 ENHRY, CDR2 SYGVKD. The ends lost 4 bases at V and 11 bases at J; junction bases unmatched: 10. The CDR3 contains 13 residues. The chain's CDR3 is CAISGETGLEAFF. CDR3 in DNA: TGTGCCATCAGTGGGGAGACAGGGCTCGAGGCTTTCTTT.

This chain uses TRBV6-5 with TRBJ2-1; possibly TRBD1 for D (5 bases). This CDR3 contains 12 residues. The germline V gene encodes CDR1 MNHEY and CDR2 SVGAGI. The V end was cut by 7 bases, the J end by 7 bases, with 11 bases between. The CDR3 is CASIRTKNEQFF. As DNA, the CDR3 is TGTGCCAGCATTAGGACAAAGAATGAGCAGTTCTTC.

The chain joins TRBV4-3 to TRBJ2-2; possible D gene TRBD2, 6 bases. The germline V gene encodes CDR1 LGHNA and CDR2 YSLEER. The CDR3 spans 16 residues. Deletions cut 0 bases from V and 5 bases from J, with 13 bases between. The CDR3 loop reads CASSQDLAAGTGELFF. CDR3 nucleotide sequence: TGCGCCAGCAGCCAAGATTTAGCCGCGGGAACCGGGGAGCTGTTTTTT.

This clone appeared once. The chain links TRBV6-5 to TRBJ1-1, with unresolved D. V shed 0 bases and J shed 10 bases, with 18 bases lying between them. The CDR3 has 15 residues. The germline CDR1 and CDR2 sequences are MNHEY and SVGAGI. As DNA, the CDR3 is TGTGCCAGCAGTTACTCGATGGGAGATCGCCCCGCAGCTTTCTTT. It codes for CASSYSMGDRPAAFF.

The chain is built from TRBV6-1 and TRBJ2-5; D unclear. The CDR3 length is 14 residues. Trimming cost V 1 base and J 0 bases, with 6 bases left between them. Germline V gene lookup returns CDR1 MNHNS and CDR2 SASEGT. CDR3 DNA: TGTGCCAGCAGTGAAGGAGAGTACCAAGAGACCCAGTACTTC. Its protein is CASSEGEYQETQYF.

In its sample, this clone was seen once. The CDR3 region is CASSLVRSGELFF. Written as DNA, the CDR3 is TGTGCCAGCAGTTTAGTTAGAAGCGGGGAGCTGTTTTTT. The V call is TRBV12-3 or TRBV12-4, the J call TRBJ2-2, with D hard to call. Trimming shortened V by 1 base and J by 7 bases, and 7 bases separated the two germline ends. The CDR3 spans 13 residues.

The V and J genes are TRBV12-3 or TRBV12-4 and TRBJ1-2; D remains ambiguous. CDR3 length equals 11 residues. Deletions cut 5 bases from V and 8 bases from J, with 9 bases between. In DNA, the CDR3 is TGTGCCAGCAGTACAACTAGGGGCTACACCTTC. It encodes CASSTTRGYTF.

The chain joins TRBV7-2 to TRBJ1-4; D perhaps matches TRBD1 (6 bases). There are 15 residues in the CDR3. V was trimmed by 5 bases and J by 5 bases, leaving 15 bases between them. The germline CDR1 and CDR2 sequences are SGHTA and FQGNSA. CDR3 residues: CASSKNPGQNEKLFF. In DNA, the CDR3 is TGTGCCAGCAGCAAGAACCCCGGACAGAATGAAAAACTGTTTTTT. Drawing the rest from reference TRBV7-2 and TRBJ1-4, the complete variable domain is GAGVSQSPSNKVTEKGKDVELRCDPISGHTALYWYRQSLGQGLEFLIYFQGNSAPDKSGLPSDRFSAERTGGSVSTLTIQRTQQEDSAVYLCASSKNPGQNEKLFFGSGTQLSVL.

J is TRBJ1-1 and V is TRBV30; TRBD1 is a possible D gene (6 bases). Germline V gene sequence: CDR1 GTSNPN, CDR2 SVGIG (reference sequence). The CDR3 has 13 residues. The germline V and J ends were trimmed by 2 bases and 1 base, with 8 bases remaining between them. The CDR3 DNA follows: TGTGCCTGGAGTCCGGGACAGAACACTGAAGCTTTCTTT. Translating gives CAWSPGQNTEAFF.

The chain recombines TRBV5-6 with TRBJ2-7; 10 bases align to TRBD1. CDR3 size: 15 residues. Germline CDR1 is SGHDT and CDR2 is YYEEEE. V dropped 1 base and J dropped 7; count of bases not matched to a gene: 8. This CDR3 is CASSLIGTGAQEQYF. For the CDR3, the DNA is TGTGCCAGCAGCTTGATAGGGACAGGGGCGCAGGAGCAGTACTTC.

This chain links TRBV6-1 with TRBJ1-5, with D possibly TRBD1 on 6 matching bases. This CDR3 spans 16 amino acids. V was trimmed by 4 bases and J by 7 bases, leaving 20 bases between them. Germline V gene sequence: CDR1 MNHNS, CDR2 SASEGT. The CDR3 protein is CASSGPVGGRRQPQHF. In DNA, the CDR3 is TGTGCCAGCAGTGGCCCCGTGGGGGGGCGTCGACAGCCCCAGCATTTT.

CDR3 amino acids: CASSQELNPYEQYF. The CDR3 DNA is TGTGCCAGCAGCCAAGAGCTAAACCCGTACGAGCAGTACTTC. The gene calls are TRBV4-2 and TRBJ2-7, with no clear D. CDR1 is LGHNA and CDR2 is YNFKEQ in the germline V gene. Trimming pared 0 bases from V and 4 bases from J, leaving 10 bases between. The CDR3 has 14 residues.

This sequence joins TRBV15 and TRBJ2-5, with D possibly matching TRBD1 (6 bases). There are 15 residues in the CDR3. Trimming shortened V by 3 bases and J by 3 bases, and 14 bases separated the two germline ends. The germline V gene has CDR1 LNHNV and CDR2 YYDKDF (reference sequence). The CDR3 loop is CATSRQVGAEETQYF. The CDR3 DNA is TGTGCCACCAGCAGGCAGGTGGGGGCCGAAGAGACCCAGTACTTC.

This clone appeared a single time. The CDR3 sequence: CASGETGTHGNTIYF. The CDR3 bases are TGTGCCAGCGGGGAGACAGGAACGCACGGAAACACCATATATTTT. The rearrangement links TRBV7-2 to TRBJ1-3, with TRBD1 as a possible D gene (6 bases). The ends were cut back, 8 bases at V and 4 bases at J, with 18 bases in the middle. CDR3 length equals 15 residues. In germline, CDR1 is SGHTA, CDR2 FQGNSA.

This clone was counted between two and nine times. This chain connects TRBV7-2 to TRBJ1-3; TRBD1 agrees at 8 bases. Germline CDR1 is SGHTA and CDR2 is FQGNSA. The trim removed 5 bases at V and 4 bases at J, leaving 7 bases unmatched. This CDR3 comprises 15 residues. CDR3 sequence reads: CASSGRTGTGNTIYF. The CDR3 DNA follows: TGTGCCAGCAGCGGAAGGACAGGGACGGGAAACACCATATATTTT.

V gene TRBV29-1 combines with J gene TRBJ2-6, with D maybe TRBD1 (6 bases). This CDR3 is built from 17 residues. Per germline, CDR1 SQVTM and CDR2 ANQGSEA. V dropped 0 bases and J dropped 1 base, with 13 bases sitting between them. CDR3 protein: CSVEEIRGWSGANVLTF. The CDR3 nucleotides read TGCAGCGTTGAAGAGATCAGGGGATGGTCTGGGGCCAACGTCCTGACTTTC.

This clone showed up just once. The genes are TRBV4-1 and TRBJ2-3; 7 nucleotides agree with TRBD2. The germline V gene has CDR1 MGHRA and CDR2 YSYEKL. The V segment lost 1 base and the J segment 1 base; nucleotides outside the gene matches: 5. This CDR3 has 16 residues. The CDR3 nucleotides read TGCGCCAGCAGCCAAGGTCTTAGCGGGCGCACAGATACGCAGTATTTT. This sequence encodes CASSQGLSGRTDTQYF.

This chain joins TRBV6-2 or TRBV6-3 and TRBJ1-1; D is uncertain. The CDR3 extends over 16 amino acids. The germline V and J ends were trimmed by 2 bases and 1 base, with 14 bases remaining between them. Germline loops: CDR1 MNHEY, CDR2 SVGEGT. The CDR3 loop reads CASSYGGVGTNTEAFF. The CDR3 DNA is TGTGCCAGCAGTTACGGTGGAGTCGGTACGAACACTGAAGCTTTCTTT.

V and J are TRBV7-8 and TRBJ2-3; possible D gene TRBD2, 7 bases. Trimming left V 5 bases short and J 2 bases short, with 11 bases between. The germline V gene has CDR1 SGHVS and CDR2 FQNEAQ. The CDR3 covers 14 residues. CDR3 DNA sequence: TGTGCCAGCAGCCCCCGGGGGGCCACAGATACGCAGTATTTT. Protein sequence: CASSPRGATDTQYF.

This chain connects TRBV19 to TRBJ1-6; 8 bases fit TRBD1. Germline CDR1 is LNHDA and CDR2 is SQIVND (reference sequence). V was pared by 5 bases and J by 7 bases, with 7 bases of the junction left unmatched. The CDR3 extends over 15 amino acids. CDR3 DNA: TGTGCCAGTAGTGCGGGACAGGAATGGAATTCACCCCTCCACTTT. It translates to CASSAGQEWNSPLHF.